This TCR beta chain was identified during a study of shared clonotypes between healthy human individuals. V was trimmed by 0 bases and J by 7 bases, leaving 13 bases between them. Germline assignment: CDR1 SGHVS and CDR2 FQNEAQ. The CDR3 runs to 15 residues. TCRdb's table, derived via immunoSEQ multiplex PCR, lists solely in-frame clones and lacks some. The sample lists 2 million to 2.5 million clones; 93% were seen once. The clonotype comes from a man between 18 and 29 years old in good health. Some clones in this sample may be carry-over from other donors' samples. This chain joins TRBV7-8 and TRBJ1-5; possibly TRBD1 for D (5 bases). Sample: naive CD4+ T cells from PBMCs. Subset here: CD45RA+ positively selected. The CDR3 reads CASSLARGTLQPQHF. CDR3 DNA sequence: TGTGCCAGCAGCTTAGCGCGAGGGACCCTACAGCCCCAGCATTTT.